The clone carrying this T cell receptor beta chain was observed at least ten times. Trimming left V 8 bases short and J 6 bases short, with 26 bases between. From germline, CDR1 is MNHNS and CDR2 SASEGT. This CDR3 spans 17 amino acids. In TCRdb, the RT-PCR reads were re-called with MiXCR into one record per CDR3 protein. The sample lists 560,000 or so distinct CDR3 sequences; approximately 7.7% were seen once. These data originate in a study of response to subunit inactivated influenza vaccine. The clonotype originates from a man between 50 and 75 years old who received an inactivated influenza vaccine. The sequenced sample was PBMCs from blood, obtained about 23 months after vaccination. The V gene is TRBV6-1, the J gene TRBJ2-1; D uncertain. CDR3: CASGHQEAFFDVNEQFF. The CDR3 bases are TGTGCCAGCGGGCATCAGGAAGCGTTTTTTGACGTCAATGAGCAGTTCTTC.